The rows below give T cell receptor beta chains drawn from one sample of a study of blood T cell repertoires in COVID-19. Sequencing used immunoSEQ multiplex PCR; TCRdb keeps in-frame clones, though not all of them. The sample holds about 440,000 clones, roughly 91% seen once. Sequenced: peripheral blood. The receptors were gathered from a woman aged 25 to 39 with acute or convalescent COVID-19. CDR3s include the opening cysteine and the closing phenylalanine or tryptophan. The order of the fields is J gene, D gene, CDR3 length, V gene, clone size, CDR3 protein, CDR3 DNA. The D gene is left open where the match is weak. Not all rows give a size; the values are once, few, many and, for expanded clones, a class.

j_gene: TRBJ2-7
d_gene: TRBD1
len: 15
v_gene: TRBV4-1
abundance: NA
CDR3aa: CASSQDLGTGGVWYF
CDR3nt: TGCGCCAGCAGCCAAGATCTTGGGACAGGGGGAGTGTGGTACTTC

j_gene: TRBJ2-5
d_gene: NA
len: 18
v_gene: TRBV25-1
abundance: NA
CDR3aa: CASSEYFLGRDSEETQYF
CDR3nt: TGTGCCAGCAGTGAATATTTTCTTGGTCGGGATTCTGAGGAGACCCAGTACTTC

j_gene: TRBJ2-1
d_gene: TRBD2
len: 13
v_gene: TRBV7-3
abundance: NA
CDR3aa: CASSSSGGGEQFF
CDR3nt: TGTGCCAGCAGCTCCTCTGGCGGGGGGGAACAGTTCTTC

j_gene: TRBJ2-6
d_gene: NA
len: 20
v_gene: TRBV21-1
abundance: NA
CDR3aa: CASSKVRGPGTGFGANVLTF
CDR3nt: TGTGCCAGCAGCAAAGTGCGGGGTCCCGGGACAGGGTTCGGGGCCAACGTCCTGACTTTC

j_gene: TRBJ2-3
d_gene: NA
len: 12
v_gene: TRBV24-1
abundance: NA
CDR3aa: CATSDPTDTQYF
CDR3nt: TGTGCCACCAGTGACCCAACAGATACGCAGTATTTT

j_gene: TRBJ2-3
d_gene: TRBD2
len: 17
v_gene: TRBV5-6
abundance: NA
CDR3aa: CASSSTLLAGATDTQYF
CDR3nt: TGTGCCAGCAGCTCTACCCTTTTAGCGGGGGCCACAGATACGCAGTATTTT

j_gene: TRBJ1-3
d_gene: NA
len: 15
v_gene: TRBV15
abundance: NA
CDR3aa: CATSSGGTSGNTIYF
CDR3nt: TGTGCCACCAGCAGTGGAGGTACGTCTGGAAACACCATATATTTT

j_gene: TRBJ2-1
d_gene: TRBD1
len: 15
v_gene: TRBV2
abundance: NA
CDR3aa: CASRPPQGYRGEQFF
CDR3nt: TGTGCCAGCAGGCCTCCACAGGGGTACCGGGGAGAGCAGTTCTTC

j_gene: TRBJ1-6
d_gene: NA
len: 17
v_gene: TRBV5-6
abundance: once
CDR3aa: CASSLDPTGAYNSPLHF
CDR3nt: TGTGCCAGCAGCTTGGATCCGACAGGAGCCTATAATTCACCCCTCCACTTT

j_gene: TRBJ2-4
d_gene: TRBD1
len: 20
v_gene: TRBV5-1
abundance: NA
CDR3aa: CASSPAGTANFNLAKNIQYF
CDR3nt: TGCGCCAGCAGCCCAGCCGGGACAGCGAACTTCAATTTAGCCAAAAACATTCAGTACTTC

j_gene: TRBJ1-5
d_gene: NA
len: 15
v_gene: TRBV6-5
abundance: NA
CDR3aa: CASSPFKGSNQPQHF
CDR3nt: TGTGCCAGCAGTCCGTTTAAGGGGAGCAATCAGCCCCAGCATTTT

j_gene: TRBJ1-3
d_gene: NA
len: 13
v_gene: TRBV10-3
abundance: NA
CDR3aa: CAISETTGNTIYF
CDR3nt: TGTGCCATCAGTGAGACAACTGGAAACACCATATATTTT

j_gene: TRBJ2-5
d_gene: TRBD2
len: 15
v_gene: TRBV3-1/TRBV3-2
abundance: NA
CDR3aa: CASRPLAGGDETQYF
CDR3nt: TGTGCCAGCAGGCCCCTAGCGGGGGGGGACGAGACCCAGTACTTC

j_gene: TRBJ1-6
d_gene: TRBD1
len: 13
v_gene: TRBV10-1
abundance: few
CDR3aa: CASSANRGSPLHF
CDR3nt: TGCGCCAGCAGTGCAAACAGGGGTTCACCCCTCCACTTT

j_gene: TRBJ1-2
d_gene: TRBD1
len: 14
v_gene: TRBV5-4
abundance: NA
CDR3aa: CASSGDRGDYGYTF
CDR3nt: TGTGCCAGCAGCGGAGACAGGGGAGACTATGGCTACACCTTC

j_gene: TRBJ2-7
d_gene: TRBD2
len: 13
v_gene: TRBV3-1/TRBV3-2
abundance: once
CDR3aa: CASSQRLAGEQYF
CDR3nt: TGTGCCAGCAGCCAAAGACTAGCGGGGGAGCAGTACTTC

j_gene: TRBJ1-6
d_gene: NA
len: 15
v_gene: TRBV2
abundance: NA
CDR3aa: CASSEQGTKNSPLHF
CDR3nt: TGTGCCAGCAGTGAACAGGGGACGAAAAATTCACCCCTCCACTTT

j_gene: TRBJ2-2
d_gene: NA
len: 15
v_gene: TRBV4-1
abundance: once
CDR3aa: CASSRGGAGSGELFF
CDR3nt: TGCGCCAGCAGCCGTGGGGGGGCCGGCTCCGGGGAGCTGTTTTTT

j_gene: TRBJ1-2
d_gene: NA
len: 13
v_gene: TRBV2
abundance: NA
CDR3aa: CASSDPGAVGYTF
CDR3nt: TGTGCCAGCAGTGACCCAGGGGCCGTTGGCTACACCTTC

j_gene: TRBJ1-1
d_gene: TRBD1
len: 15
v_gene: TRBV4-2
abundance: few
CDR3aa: CASSQPGQGNTEAFF
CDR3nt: TGTGCCAGCAGCCAACCGGGACAGGGGAACACTGAAGCTTTCTTT

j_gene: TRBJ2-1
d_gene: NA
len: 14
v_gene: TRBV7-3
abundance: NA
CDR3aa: CASSLAGSYNEQFF
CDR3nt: TGTGCCAGCAGCTTAGCGGGCTCCTACAATGAGCAGTTCTTC

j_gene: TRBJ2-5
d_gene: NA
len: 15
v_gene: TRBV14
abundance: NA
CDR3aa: CASSQARGAWETQYF
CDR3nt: TGTGCCAGCAGCCAGGCTCGGGGGGCGTGGGAGACCCAGTACTTC

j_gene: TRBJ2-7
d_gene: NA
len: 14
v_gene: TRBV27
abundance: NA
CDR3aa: CASSSRQQLYEQYF
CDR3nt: TGTGCCAGCAGTTCAAGACAGCAACTCTACGAGCAGTACTTC

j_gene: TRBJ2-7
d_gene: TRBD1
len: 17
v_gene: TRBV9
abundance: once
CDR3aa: CASSLQPGGTGGVEQYF
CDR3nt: TGTGCCAGCAGCCTCCAACCAGGAGGGACAGGGGGCGTCGAGCAGTACTTC

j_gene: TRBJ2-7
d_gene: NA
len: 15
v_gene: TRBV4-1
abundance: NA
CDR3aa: CASSQALSSYYEQYF
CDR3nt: TGCGCCAGCAGCCAAGCCCTCTCCTCCTACTACGAGCAGTACTTC

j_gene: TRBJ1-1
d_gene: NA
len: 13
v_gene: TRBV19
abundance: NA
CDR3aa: CASSYAGYTEAFF
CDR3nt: TGTGCCAGTAGTTACGCAGGTTACACTGAAGCTTTCTTT